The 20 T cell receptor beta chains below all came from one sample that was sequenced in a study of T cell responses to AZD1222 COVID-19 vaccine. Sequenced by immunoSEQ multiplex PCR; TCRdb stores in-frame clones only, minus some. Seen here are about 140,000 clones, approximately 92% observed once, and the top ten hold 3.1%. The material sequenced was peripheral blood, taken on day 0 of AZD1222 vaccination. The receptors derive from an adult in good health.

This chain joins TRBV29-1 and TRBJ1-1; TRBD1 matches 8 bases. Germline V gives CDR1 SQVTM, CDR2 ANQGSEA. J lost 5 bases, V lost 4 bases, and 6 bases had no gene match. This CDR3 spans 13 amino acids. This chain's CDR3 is CSVANRGDTEAFF. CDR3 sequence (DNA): TGCAGCGTTGCAAACAGGGGGGATACTGAAGCTTTCTTT.

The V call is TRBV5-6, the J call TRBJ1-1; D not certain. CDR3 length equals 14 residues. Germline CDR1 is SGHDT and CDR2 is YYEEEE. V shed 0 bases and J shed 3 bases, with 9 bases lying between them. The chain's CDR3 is CASSLVGDDTEAFF. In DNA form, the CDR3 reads TGTGCCAGCAGCTTGGTTGGGGATGACACTGAAGCTTTCTTT.

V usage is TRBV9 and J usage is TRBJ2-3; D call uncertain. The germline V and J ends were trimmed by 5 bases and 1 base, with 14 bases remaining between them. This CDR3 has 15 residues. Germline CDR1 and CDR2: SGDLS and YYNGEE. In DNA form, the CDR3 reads TGTGCCAGCAGTGCAGCAGGCCCCGGCACAGATACGCAGTATTTT. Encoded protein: CASSAAGPGTDTQYF.

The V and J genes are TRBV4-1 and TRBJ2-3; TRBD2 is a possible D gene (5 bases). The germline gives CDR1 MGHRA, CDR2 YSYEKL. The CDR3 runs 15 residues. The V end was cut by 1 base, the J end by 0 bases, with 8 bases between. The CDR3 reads CASSQGSGSTDTQYF. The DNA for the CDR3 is TGCGCCAGCAGCCAAGGGAGCGGTAGCACAGATACGCAGTATTTT.

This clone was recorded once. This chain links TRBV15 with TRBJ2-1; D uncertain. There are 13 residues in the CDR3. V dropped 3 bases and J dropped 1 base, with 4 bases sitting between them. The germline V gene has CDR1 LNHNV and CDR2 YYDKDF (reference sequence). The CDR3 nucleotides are TGTGCCACCAGCAGGCGGTCCTACAATGAGCAGTTCTTC. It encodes CATSRRSYNEQFF. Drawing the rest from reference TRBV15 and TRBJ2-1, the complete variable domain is DAMVIQNPRYQVTQFGKPVTLSCSQTLNHNVMYWYQQKSSQAPKLLFHYYDKDFNNEADTPDNFQSRRPNTSFCFLDIRSPGLGDTAMYLCATSRRSYNEQFFGPGTRLTVL.

The CDR3: CATSDLTGEAFF. The CDR3 region has the DNA TGTGCCACCAGTGATTTGACAGGCGAAGCTTTCTTT. The V gene is TRBV24-1, the J gene TRBJ1-1; D might be TRBD1 (5 bases). The germline CDR1 and CDR2 sequences are KGHDR and SFDVKD. The CDR3 runs to 12 residues. The V and J ends lost 0 bases and 8 bases respectively, with 6 bases between them.

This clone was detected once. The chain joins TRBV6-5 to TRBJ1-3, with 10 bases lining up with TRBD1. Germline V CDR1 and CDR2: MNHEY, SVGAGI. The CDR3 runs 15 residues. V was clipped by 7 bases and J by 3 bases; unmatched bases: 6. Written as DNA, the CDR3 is TGTGCCAGCACACGGGACAGGGGTTATGGAAACACCATATATTTT. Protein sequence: CASTRDRGYGNTIYF.

CDR3 amino acids: CASSRELALYNEQFF. Written as DNA, the CDR3 is TGTGCCAGCTCACGGGAGCTAGCGCTTTACAATGAGCAGTTCTTC. The genes are TRBV18 and TRBJ2-1; a weak D match, TRBD2 (6 bases). Germline CDR1 and CDR2: KGHSH and LQKENI. V lost 4 bases and J 4 bases, leaving 14 bases between the germline ends. The CDR3 is 15 amino acids.

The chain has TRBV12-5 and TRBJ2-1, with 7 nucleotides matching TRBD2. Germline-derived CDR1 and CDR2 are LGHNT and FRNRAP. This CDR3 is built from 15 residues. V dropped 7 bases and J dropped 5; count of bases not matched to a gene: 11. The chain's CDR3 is CASAPALAQNNEQFF. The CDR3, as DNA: TGTGCTAGTGCTCCGGCACTAGCGCAGAACAATGAGCAGTTCTTC.

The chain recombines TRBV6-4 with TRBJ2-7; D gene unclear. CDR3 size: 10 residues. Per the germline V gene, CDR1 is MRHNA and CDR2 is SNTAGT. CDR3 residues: CDHSVPEQYF. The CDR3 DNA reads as TGTGACCACAGCGTTCCCGAGCAGTACTTC.

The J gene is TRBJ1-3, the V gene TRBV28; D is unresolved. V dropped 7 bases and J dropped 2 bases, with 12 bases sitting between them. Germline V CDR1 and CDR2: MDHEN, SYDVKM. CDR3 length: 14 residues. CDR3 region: CASIKSLAGNTIYF. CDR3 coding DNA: TGTGCCAGCATCAAATCGCTAGCTGGAAACACCATATATTTT.

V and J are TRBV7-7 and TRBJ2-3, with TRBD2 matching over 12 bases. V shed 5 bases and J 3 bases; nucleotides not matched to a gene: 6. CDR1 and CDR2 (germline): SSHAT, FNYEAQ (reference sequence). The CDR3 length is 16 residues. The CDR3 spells CASSLGLAGRTDTQYF. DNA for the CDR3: TGTGCCAGCAGCCTCGGACTAGCGGGACGTACAGATACGCAGTATTTT.

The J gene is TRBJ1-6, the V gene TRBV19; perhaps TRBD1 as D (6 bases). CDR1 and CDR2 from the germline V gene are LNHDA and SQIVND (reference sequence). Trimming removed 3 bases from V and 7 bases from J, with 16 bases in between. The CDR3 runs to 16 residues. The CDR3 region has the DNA TGTGCCAGTAGTATTCACATTGGACAGTCCAATTCACCCCTCCACTTT. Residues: CASSIHIGQSNSPLHF.

In DNA form, the CDR3 reads TGTGCCAGCAGGACCAACAGGGGGAAGGGGTCACCCCTCCACTTT. It encodes CASRTNRGKGSPLHF. The V and J genes are TRBV11-2 and TRBJ1-6; 8 nucleotides align to TRBD1. V was pared by 6 bases and J by 10 bases, with 11 bases of the junction left unmatched. CDR3 length: 15 residues. Germline loops: CDR1 SGHAT, CDR2 FQNNGV.

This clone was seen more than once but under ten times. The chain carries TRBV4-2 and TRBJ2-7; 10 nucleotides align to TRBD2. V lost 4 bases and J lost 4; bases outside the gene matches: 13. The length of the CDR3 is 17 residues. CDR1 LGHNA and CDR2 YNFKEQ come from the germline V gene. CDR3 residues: CASSPRSASGSSYEQYF. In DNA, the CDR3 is TGTGCCAGCAGCCCCCGTTCAGCTAGCGGGAGCTCTTACGAGCAGTACTTC.

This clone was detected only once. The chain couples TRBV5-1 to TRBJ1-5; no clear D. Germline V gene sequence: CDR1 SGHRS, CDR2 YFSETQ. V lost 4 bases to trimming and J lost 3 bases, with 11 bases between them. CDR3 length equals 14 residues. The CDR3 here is CASSQDGNNQPQHF. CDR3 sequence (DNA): TGCGCCAGCAGCCAAGACGGAAACAATCAGCCCCAGCATTTT.

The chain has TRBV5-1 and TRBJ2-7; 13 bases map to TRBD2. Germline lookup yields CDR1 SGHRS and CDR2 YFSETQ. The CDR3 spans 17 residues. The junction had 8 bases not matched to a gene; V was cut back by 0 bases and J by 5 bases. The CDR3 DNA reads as TGCGCCAGCAGCTTGGAGGGGGGACTAGCGGGATTCAACGAGCAGTACTTC. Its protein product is CASSLEGGLAGFNEQYF.

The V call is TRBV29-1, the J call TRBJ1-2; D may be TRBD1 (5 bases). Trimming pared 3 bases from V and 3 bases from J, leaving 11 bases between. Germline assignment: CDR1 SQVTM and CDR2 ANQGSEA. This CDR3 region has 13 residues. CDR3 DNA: TGCAGCGTTGACCCGACAGCATACTATGGCTACACCTTC. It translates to CSVDPTAYYGYTF.

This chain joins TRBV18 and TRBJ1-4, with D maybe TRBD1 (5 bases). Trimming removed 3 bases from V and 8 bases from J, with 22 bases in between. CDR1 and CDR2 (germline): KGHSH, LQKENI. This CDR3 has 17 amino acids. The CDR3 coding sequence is TGTGCCAGCTCACCCTCGGGACTCCCGGGAGATGGGGAAAAACTGTTTTTT. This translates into CASSPSGLPGDGEKLFF.

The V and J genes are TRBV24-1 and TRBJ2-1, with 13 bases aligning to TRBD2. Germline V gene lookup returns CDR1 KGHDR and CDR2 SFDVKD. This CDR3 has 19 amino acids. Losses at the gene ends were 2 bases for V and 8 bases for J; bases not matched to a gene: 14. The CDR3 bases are TGTGCCACCAGTGATTCAGGACTAGCGGGAGCCTGGGGTACGGATGAGCAGTTCTTC. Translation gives CATSDSGLAGAWGTDEQFF.